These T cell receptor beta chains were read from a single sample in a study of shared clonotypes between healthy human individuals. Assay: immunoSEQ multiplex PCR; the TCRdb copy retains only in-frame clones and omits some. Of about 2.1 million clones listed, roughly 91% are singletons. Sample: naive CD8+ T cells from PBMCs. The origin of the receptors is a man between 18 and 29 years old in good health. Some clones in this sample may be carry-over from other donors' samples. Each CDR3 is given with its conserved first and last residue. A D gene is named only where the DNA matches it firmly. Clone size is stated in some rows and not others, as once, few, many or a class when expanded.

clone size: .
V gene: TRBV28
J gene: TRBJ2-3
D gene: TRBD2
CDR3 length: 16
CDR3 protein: CASSLLGGRIADTQYF
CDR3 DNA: TGTGCCAGCAGTTTATTAGGCGGGAGGATCGCAGATACGCAGTATTTT

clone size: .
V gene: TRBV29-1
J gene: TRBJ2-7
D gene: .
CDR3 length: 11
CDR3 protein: CSVLDFYEQYF
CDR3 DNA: TGCAGCGTTTTGGACTTCTACGAGCAGTACTTC

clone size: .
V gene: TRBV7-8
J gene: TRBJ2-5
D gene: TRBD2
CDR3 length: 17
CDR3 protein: CASSDVASGSFVKTQYF
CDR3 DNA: TGTGCCAGCAGCGACGTGGCTAGCGGGAGTTTCGTTAAGACCCAGTACTTC

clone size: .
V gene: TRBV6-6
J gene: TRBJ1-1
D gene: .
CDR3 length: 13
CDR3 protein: CASSYDNWTEAFF
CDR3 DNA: TGTGCCAGCAGTTACGACAACTGGACTGAAGCTTTCTTT

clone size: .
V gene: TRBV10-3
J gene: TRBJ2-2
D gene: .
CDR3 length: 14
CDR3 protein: CAIKGWERTGELFF
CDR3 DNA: TGTGCCATCAAGGGTTGGGAAAGAACCGGGGAGCTGTTTTTT

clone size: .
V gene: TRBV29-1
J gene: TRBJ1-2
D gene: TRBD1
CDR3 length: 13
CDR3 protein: CSVPDRGYYGYTF
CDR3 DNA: TGCAGCGTCCCGGACAGGGGATACTATGGCTACACCTTC

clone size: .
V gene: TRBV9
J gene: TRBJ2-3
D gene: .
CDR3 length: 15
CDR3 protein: CASSVTQGGTDTQYF
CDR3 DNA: TGTGCCAGCAGCGTAACCCAGGGCGGCACAGATACGCAGTATTTT

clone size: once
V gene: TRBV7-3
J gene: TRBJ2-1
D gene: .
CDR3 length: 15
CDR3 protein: CASSLPEFSYNEQFF
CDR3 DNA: TGTGCCAGCAGCTTACCCGAGTTCTCCTACAATGAGCAGTTCTTC

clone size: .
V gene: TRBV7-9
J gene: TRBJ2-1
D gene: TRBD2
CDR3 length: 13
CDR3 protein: CASTHGGLEERFF
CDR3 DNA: TGTGCCAGCACCCACGGGGGGTTGGAGGAACGGTTCTTC

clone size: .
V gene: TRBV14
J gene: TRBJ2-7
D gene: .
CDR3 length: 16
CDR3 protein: CASSLTPSRGSAGQYF
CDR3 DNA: TGTGCCAGCAGTCTTACCCCGAGCCGGGGTTCGGCAGGGCAGTACTTC

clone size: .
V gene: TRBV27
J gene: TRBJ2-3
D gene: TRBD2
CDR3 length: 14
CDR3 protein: CASRPSGPTDTQYF
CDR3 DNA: TGTGCCAGCAGGCCTAGCGGGCCCACAGATACGCAGTATTTT

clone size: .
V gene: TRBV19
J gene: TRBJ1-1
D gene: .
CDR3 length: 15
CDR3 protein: CASIRRGAMNTEAFF
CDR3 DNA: TGTGCCAGTATACGGAGGGGGGCAATGAACACTGAAGCTTTCTTT

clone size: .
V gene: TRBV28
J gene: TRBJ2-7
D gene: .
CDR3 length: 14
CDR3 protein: CATKKPGRDYEQYF
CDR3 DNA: TGTGCCACCAAAAAACCGGGCAGGGACTACGAGCAGTACTTC

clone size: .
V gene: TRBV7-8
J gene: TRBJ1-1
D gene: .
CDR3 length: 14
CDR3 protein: CASSLEAANTEAFF
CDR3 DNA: TGTGCCAGCAGCTTAGAGGCGGCGAACACTGAAGCTTTCTTT

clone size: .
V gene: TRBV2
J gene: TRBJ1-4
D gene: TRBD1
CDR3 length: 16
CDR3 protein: CASSPNPGQGGEKLFF
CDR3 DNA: TGTGCCAGCAGTCCTAATCCGGGACAGGGGGGTGAAAAACTGTTTTTT

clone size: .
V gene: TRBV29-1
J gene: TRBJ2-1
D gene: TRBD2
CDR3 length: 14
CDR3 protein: CSVPRLATYNEQFF
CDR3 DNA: TGCAGCGTCCCAAGACTAGCCACCTACAATGAGCAGTTCTTC

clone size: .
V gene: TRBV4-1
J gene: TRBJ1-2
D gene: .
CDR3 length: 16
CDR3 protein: CASSQVSIPTLYGYTF
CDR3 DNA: TGCGCCAGCAGCCAAGTAAGCATACCCACCCTCTATGGCTACACCTTC

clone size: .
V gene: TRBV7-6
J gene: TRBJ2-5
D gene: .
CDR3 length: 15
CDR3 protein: CASSFSGRDQETQYF
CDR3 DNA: TGTGCCAGCAGCTTCTCGGGCAGAGACCAAGAGACCCAGTACTTC

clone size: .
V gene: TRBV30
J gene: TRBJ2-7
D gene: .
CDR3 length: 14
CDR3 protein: CAFERPVGGDEQYF
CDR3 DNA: TGTGCCTTCGAGAGACCGGTGGGGGGCGACGAGCAGTACTTC

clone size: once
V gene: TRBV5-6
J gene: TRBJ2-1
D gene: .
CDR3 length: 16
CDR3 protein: CASSLVRLVSYNEQFF
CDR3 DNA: TGTGCCAGCAGCTTGGTAAGGCTGGTCTCCTACAATGAGCAGTTCTTC

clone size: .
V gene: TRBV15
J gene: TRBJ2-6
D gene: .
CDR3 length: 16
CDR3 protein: CATSGALNSGANVLTF
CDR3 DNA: TGTGCCACCTCGGGGGCCCTTAACTCTGGGGCCAACGTCCTGACTTTC

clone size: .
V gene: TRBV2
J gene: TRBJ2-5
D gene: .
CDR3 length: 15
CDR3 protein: CASSEAWEGEETQYF
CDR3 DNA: TGTGCCAGCAGTGAAGCGTGGGAGGGGGAAGAGACCCAGTACTTC

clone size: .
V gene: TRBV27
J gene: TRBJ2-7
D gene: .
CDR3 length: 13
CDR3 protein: CASSPHIYYEQYF
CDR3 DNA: TGTGCCAGCAGTCCGCATATCTACTACGAGCAGTACTTC

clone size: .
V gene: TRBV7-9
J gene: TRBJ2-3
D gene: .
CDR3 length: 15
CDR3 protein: CASSQTSSGTDTQYF
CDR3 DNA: TGTGCCAGCAGCCAAACTTCTTCAGGCACAGATACGCAGTATTTT

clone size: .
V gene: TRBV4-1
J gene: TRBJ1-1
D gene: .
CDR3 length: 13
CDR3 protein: CASSHLEGSEAFF
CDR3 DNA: TGCGCCAGCAGCCACCTTGAGGGCTCTGAAGCTTTCTTT

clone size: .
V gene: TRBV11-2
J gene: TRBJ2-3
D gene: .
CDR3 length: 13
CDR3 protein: CASSLAGRDTQYF
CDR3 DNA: TGTGCCAGCAGCCTAGCCGGGAGAGATACGCAGTATTTT

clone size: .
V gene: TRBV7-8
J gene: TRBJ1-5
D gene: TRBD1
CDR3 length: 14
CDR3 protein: CASSLEGGGQPQHF
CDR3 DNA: TGTGCCAGCAGCTTAGAAGGGGGCGGTCAGCCCCAGCATTTT

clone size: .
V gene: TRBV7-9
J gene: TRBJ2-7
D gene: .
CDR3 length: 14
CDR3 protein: CASSLGPFSYEQYF
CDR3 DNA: TGTGCCAGCAGCTTAGGGCCTTTCTCCTACGAGCAGTACTTC

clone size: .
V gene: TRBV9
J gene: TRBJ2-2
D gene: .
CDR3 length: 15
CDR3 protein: CASTQDLAGGGELFF
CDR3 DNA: TGTGCCAGCACCCAAGATTTGGCGGGTGGCGGGGAGCTGTTTTTT

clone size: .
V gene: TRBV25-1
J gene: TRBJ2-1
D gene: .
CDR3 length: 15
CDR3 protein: CASSDSVPPFDEQFF
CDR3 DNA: TGTGCCAGCAGTGACTCCGTTCCACCTTTCGATGAGCAGTTCTTC

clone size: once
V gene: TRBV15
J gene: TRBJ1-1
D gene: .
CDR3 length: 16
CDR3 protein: CATSRDRRIMNTEAFF
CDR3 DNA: TGTGCCACCAGCAGAGATAGACGGATCATGAACACTGAAGCTTTCTTT

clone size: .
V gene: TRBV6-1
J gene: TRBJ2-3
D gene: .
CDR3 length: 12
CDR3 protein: CATWEVIDTQYF
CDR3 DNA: TGTGCCACTTGGGAAGTGATAGATACGCAGTATTTT

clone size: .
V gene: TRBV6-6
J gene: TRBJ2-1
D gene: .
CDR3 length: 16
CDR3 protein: CASSHPDRYPYNEQFF
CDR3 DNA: TGTGCCAGCAGCCATCCGGACAGATACCCATACAATGAGCAGTTCTTC

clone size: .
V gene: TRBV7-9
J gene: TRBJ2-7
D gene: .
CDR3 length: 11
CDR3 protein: CASSLSLEQYF
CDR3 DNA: TGTGCCAGCAGCTTAAGTCTCGAGCAGTACTTC

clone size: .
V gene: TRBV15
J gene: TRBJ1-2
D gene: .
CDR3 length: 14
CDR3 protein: CAISQLHGDYGYTF
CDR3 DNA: TGTGCCATCTCACAACTACACGGGGACTATGGCTACACCTTC

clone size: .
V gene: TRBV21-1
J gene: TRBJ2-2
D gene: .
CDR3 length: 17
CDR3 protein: CASSKALGGNNTGELFF
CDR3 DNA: TGTGCCAGCAGCAAAGCCCTGGGGGGAAATAACACCGGGGAGCTGTTTTTT

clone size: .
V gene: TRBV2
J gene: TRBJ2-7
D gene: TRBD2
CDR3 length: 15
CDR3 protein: CASSEPGLASYEQYF
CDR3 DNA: TGTGCCAGCAGTGAACCGGGACTAGCTTCCTACGAGCAGTACTTC

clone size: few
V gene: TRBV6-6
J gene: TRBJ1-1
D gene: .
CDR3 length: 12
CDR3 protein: CASSPTTQEAFF
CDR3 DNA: TGTGCCAGCAGCCCAACGACACAAGAAGCTTTCTTT

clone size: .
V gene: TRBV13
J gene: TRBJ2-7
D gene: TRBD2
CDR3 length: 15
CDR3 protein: CASSSQREGDYEQYF
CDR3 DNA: TGTGCCAGCAGCTCTCAGCGGGAGGGAGATTACGAGCAGTACTTC

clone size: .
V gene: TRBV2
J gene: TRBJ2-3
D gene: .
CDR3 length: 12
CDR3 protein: CASSEVTDTQYF
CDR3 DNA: TGTGCCAGCAGTGAAGTTACAGATACGCAGTATTTT

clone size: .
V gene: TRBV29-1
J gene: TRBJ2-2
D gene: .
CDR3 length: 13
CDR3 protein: CSVVLRGRGELFF
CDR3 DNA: TGCAGCGTTGTTTTGAGGGGCAGGGGGGAGCTGTTTTTT

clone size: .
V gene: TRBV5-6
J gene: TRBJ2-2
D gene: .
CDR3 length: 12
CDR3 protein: CASSFGSGELFF
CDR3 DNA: TGTGCCAGCAGCTTCGGCAGCGGGGAGCTGTTTTTT

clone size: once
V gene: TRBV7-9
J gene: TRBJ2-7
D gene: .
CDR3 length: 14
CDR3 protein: CASSLSGLPGEQYF
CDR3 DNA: TGTGCCAGCAGCTTATCGGGACTCCCGGGCGAGCAGTACTTC

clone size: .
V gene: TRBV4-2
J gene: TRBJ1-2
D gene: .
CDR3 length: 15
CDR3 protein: CASSQDQSGVVGYTF
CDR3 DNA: TGTGCCAGCAGCCAAGATCAAAGCGGGGTTGTTGGCTACACCTTC

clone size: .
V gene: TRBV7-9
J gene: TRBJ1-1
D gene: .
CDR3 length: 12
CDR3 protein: CASSLISAEAFF
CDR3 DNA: TGTGCCAGCAGCTTAATTAGCGCTGAAGCTTTCTTT

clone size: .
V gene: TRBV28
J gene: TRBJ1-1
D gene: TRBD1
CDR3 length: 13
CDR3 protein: CASRSTGITEAFF
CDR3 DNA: TGTGCCAGCAGGTCGACAGGGATCACTGAAGCTTTCTTT

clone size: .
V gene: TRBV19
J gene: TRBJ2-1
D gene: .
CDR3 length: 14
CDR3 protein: CASSIGVTYNEQFF
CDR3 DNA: TGTGCCAGTAGTATAGGGGTAACGTACAATGAGCAGTTCTTC

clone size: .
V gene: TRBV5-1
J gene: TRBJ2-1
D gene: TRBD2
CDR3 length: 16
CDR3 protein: CASSLVAGGPSREQFF
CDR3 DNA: TGCGCCAGCAGCTTGGTTGCGGGAGGGCCTAGTAGGGAGCAGTTCTTC

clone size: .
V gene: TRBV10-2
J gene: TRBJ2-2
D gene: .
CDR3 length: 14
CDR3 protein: CASNRDMNTGELFF
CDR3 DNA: TGCGCCAGCAACCGGGACATGAACACCGGGGAGCTGTTTTTT

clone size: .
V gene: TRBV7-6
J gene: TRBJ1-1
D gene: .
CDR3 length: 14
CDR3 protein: CASSPPRGDTEAFF
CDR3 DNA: TGTGCCAGCAGCCCGCCCCGGGGGGACACTGAAGCTTTCTTT

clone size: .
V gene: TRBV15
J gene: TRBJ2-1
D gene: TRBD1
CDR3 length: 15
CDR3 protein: CATSKQKGANNEQFF
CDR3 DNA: TGTGCCACCAGCAAACAGAAGGGGGCCAACAATGAGCAGTTCTTC

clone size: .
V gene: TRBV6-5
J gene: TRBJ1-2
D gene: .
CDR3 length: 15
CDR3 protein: CASSPFGQSNYGYTF
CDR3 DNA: TGTGCCAGCAGTCCCTTTGGCCAGTCTAACTATGGCTACACCTTC

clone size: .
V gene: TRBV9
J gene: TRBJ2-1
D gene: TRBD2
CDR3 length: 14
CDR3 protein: CASSVGLAGGEQFF
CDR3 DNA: TGTGCCAGCAGCGTAGGACTAGCGGGAGGGGAGCAGTTCTTC

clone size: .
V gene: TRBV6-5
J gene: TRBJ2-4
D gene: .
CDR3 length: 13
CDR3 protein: CASSYSRPGIQYF
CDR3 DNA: TGTGCCAGCAGTTACTCCCGCCCGGGCATTCAGTACTTC

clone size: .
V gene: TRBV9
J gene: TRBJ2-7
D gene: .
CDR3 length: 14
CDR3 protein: CASSVGPSTYEQYF
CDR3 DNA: TGTGCCAGCAGCGTAGGTCCTTCTACCTACGAGCAGTACTTC

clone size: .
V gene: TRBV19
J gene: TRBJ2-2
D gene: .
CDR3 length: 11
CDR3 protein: CASGRDGELFF
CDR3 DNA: TGTGCCAGTGGCCGCGACGGGGAGCTGTTTTTT

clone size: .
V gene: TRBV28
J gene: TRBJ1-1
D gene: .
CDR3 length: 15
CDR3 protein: CASSRVPRQNTEAFF
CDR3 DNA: TGTGCCAGCAGCCGCGTGCCCCGACAGAACACTGAAGCTTTCTTT